This entry describes one T cell receptor beta chain. These data belong to a study of blood T cell repertoires in COVID-19. About the study: Samples representing acute and convalescent COVID-19 were sourced from the United States, Italy and Spain. Sources were T cells, B-cell-depleted T cells, or PBMCs; the material itself was cDNA or gDNA.

Methods used by the authors: Reference gene primer amplification yielded estimated nucleated cell counts. The repertoire was sequenced with immunoSEQ multiplex PCR; TCRdb's copy has only in-frame clones and lacks some. V, J and clone size reflect that table, while D and trimming were determined from the DNA. The profile covers 25,000 to 35,000 clones, with over 75% appearing a single time and over 7% taken by the ten largest. Per germline, CDR1 SGHAT and CDR2 FQNNGV. CDR3 size: 14 residues. The J segment lost 5 bases and the V segment lost 5 bases, leaving 4 bases of the junction unmatched. The chain combines TRBV11-2 with TRBJ1-4; 8 bases map to TRBD1. The TCR was taken from an older man with active COVID-19. Sequencing used peripheral blood. The CDR3 loop reads CASSADRENEKLFF. The CDR3 nucleotides read TGTGCCAGCAGCGCGGACAGGGAGAATGAAAAACTGTTTTTT.